Listed below are T cell receptor beta chains from one sample, sequenced in a study of OX40 agonist ivuxolimab in advanced cancers. Repertoires were generated with immunoSEQ multiplex PCR, while TCRdb's copy carries only in-frame clones and drops some. The sample has roughly 92,000 clones, under 95% seen once; the top ten hold approximately 3.6%. Sequenced here: CD4+ or CD8+ T cells sorted from blood, sampled in a trial of the OX40 agonist ivuxolimab. These receptors came from an adult with an advanced solid tumor such as melanoma, head and neck, liver or kidney cancer. Both conserved end residues are part of each CDR3. The order of the fields is CDR3 length, J gene, V gene, CDR3 protein.

length: 15; J: TRBJ2-2; V: TRBV6-6; CDR3: CASSWTVPNTGELFF
length: 14; J: TRBJ1-1; V: TRBV4-1; CDR3: CASSQDGRGREAFF
length: 16; J: TRBJ2-1; V: TRBV7-2; CDR3: CASSLAGGGTYNEQFF
length: 15; J: -; V: TRBV7-2; CDR3: CASSLPAGTSYEQYF
length: 14; J: TRBJ2-3; V: TRBV7-2; CDR3: CASSLAPGTDTQYF
length: 14; J: TRBJ2-7; V: TRBV11-2; CDR3: CASSLGGAGHEQYF
length: 15; J: TRBJ1-5; V: TRBV6-5; CDR3: CASSKQGNSNQPQHF
length: 11; J: TRBJ2-7; V: TRBV5-6; CDR3: CASSLGDEQYF
length: 15; J: TRBJ2-7; V: TRBV5-4; CDR3: CASSAPGQGAHEQYF
length: 15; J: TRBJ2-7; V: TRBV6-5; CDR3: CASSWASGASYEQYF
length: 16; J: TRBJ2-2; V: TRBV5-1; CDR3: CASSPVRDTGNGELFF
length: 14; J: TRBJ2-2; V: TRBV19; CDR3: CASSIGSNTGELFF
length: 16; J: TRBJ1-4; V: TRBV27; CDR3: CASSPTRRMTNEKLFF
length: 15; J: TRBJ1-2; V: TRBV27; CDR3: CATAPRGLANYGYTF
length: 17; J: TRBJ1-6; V: TRBV5-1; CDR3: CASSPGQGHGPDSPLHF
length: 14; J: TRBJ1-4; V: TRBV6-5; CDR3: CASSYSGSDEKLFF
length: 13; J: TRBJ1-5; V: TRBV28; CDR3: CASSFLQNQPQHF
length: 14; J: TRBJ2-7; V: TRBV6-5; CDR3: CASSYSDGAYEQYF
length: 12; J: TRBJ1-1; V: TRBV7-9; CDR3: CASSLENTEAFF
length: 14; J: TRBJ1-2; V: TRBV19; CDR3: CASSTLGKMTGYTF
length: 15; J: TRBJ1-2; V: TRBV6-5; CDR3: CASSYHAGSPYGYTF
length: 15; J: TRBJ1-3; V: TRBV5-3; CDR3: CARSLAGLSGNTIYF
length: 13; J: TRBJ1-1; V: TRBV9; CDR3: CASSYRLNTEAFF
length: 12; J: TRBJ2-1; V: TRBV19; CDR3: CASSIGYNEQFF
length: 14; J: TRBJ2-1; V: TRBV11-2; CDR3: CASSLGTSRNEQFF
length: 13; J: TRBJ2-2; V: TRBV28; CDR3: CASSFRNTGELFF
length: 14; J: TRBJ2-5; V: TRBV27; CDR3: CASSPDIRIETQYF
length: 12; J: TRBJ1-4; V: TRBV6-1; CDR3: CASTWSGEKLFF
length: 14; J: TRBJ2-2; V: TRBV6-5; CDR3: CASSPQGPTGELFF
length: 13; J: TRBJ2-7; V: TRBV28; CDR3: CASFNRGNYEQYF
length: 14; J: TRBJ2-7; V: TRBV13; CDR3: CASSLSGDTYEQYF
length: 15; J: TRBJ2-1; V: TRBV2; CDR3: CASSEGLPPADEQFF
length: 17; J: TRBJ2-2; V: TRBV19; CDR3: CASSIGSGPAGTGELFF
length: 13; J: TRBJ2-3; V: TRBV29-1; CDR3: CSVVAGTTDTQYF
length: 14; J: TRBJ2-7; V: TRBV4-1; CDR3: CASSQNSGGVEQYF
length: 12; J: TRBJ2-7; V: TRBV4-1; CDR3: CASSQGPYEQYF
length: 13; J: TRBJ2-1; V: TRBV2; CDR3: CASFGTGSSEQFF
length: 11; J: TRBJ1-2; V: TRBV5-1; CDR3: CASSLGNGYTF
length: 13; J: TRBJ2-3; V: TRBV27; CDR3: CASSPLGRGTQYF
length: 15; J: TRBJ2-5; V: TRBV9; CDR3: CASSVGALGGETQYF
length: 14; J: TRBJ2-7; V: TRBV28; CDR3: CASSFGVGPYEQYF
length: 15; J: TRBJ1-1; V: TRBV19; CDR3: CATERGTGGFTEAFF
length: 14; J: TRBJ2-7; V: TRBV5-4; CDR3: CASSLDGGIYEQYF
length: 15; J: TRBJ1-2; V: TRBV15; CDR3: CATSRQGPANYGYTF
length: 12; J: TRBJ2-7; V: TRBV5-4; CDR3: CASSLRGYEQYF
length: 15; J: TRBJ2-2; V: TRBV6-5; CDR3: CASSPLGTGAGELFF
length: 17; J: TRBJ2-3; V: TRBV11-2; CDR3: CASSLTYSSGVTDTQYF
length: 14; J: TRBJ2-3; V: TRBV5-8; CDR3: CASSAQGSTDTQYF
length: 15; J: TRBJ1-5; V: TRBV6-6; CDR3: CASSFGQGGDQPQHF
length: 15; J: TRBJ2-3; V: TRBV30; CDR3: CAWSASGGVSDTQYF
length: 15; J: TRBJ2-5; V: TRBV4-3; CDR3: CASSQGLAGAETQYF
length: 14; J: TRBJ2-1; V: TRBV27; CDR3: CASKEESSYNEQFF
length: 13; J: TRBJ2-7; V: TRBV2; CDR3: CASSEPDSYEQYF
length: 15; J: TRBJ1-6; V: TRBV2; CDR3: CASSEGGGYNSPLHF
length: 12; J: TRBJ2-2; V: TRBV27; CDR3: CASSLRTGELFF
length: 14; J: TRBJ1-5; V: TRBV7-4; CDR3: CASSAGTVNQPQHF
length: 16; J: TRBJ1-3; V: TRBV18; CDR3: CASSPPAVYSGNTIYF
length: 16; J: -; V: TRBV6-6; CDR3: CASSYGRTGGVYEQYF
length: 14; J: TRBJ2-7; V: TRBV27; CDR3: CASSSGQIYYEQYF